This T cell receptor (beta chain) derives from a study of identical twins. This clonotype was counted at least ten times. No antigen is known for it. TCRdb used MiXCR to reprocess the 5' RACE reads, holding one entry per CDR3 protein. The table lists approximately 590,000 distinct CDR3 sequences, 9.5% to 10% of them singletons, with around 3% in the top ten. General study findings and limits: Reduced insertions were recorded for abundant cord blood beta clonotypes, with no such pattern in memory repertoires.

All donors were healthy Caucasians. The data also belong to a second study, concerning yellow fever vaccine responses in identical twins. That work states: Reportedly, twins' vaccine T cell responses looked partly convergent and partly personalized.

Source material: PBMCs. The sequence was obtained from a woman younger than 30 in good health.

CDR3 amino acids: CARKQGYNEKLFF. The DNA of the CDR3 is TGTGCCAGAAAACAGGGCTATAATGAAAAACTGTTTTTT. The chain uses TRBV9 and TRBJ1-4; D perhaps matches TRBD1 (6 bases). V lost 8 bases and J lost 4, with 12 bases in between. The CDR3 consists of 13 residues. Germline V gene lookup returns CDR1 SGDLS and CDR2 YYNGEE.